The next 27 T cell receptor beta chains were all read from a single sample in a study of T-cell reconstitution after alpha-beta-depleted transplantation in children. Unique molecular identifiers featured in how the TCRbeta library was prepared. TCRdb itself ran the PCR reads through MiXCR, one entry per CDR3 protein. Of around 190,000 distinct CDR3 sequences detected, approximately 7% appear once; the ten largest clones hold approximately 6%. The sequencing used PBMCs, collected before TCRalphabeta/CD19-depleted stem cell transplant. The source is a boy aged 2 to 10 with acute lymphoblastic leukemia, due to receive a stem cell transplant.

This clonotype was seen many times. CDR3 amino acids: CASSFNLAGQETQYF. The DNA for the CDR3 is TGCGCCAGCAGCTTTAATCTAGCGGGGCAAGAGACCCAGTACTTC. This chain links TRBV5-1 with TRBJ2-5; 9 positions match TRBD2. CDR1 and CDR2 from the germline V gene are SGHRS and YFSETQ. Trimming removed 2 bases from V and 2 bases from J; junction bases left unmatched: 4. The CDR3 has 15 amino acids.

This clonotype appeared a few times. V and J are TRBV20-1 and TRBJ1-5; D is possibly TRBD1 (6 bases). The CDR3 contains 14 residues. Germline V gene data show CDR1 as DFQATT and CDR2 as SNEGSKA (reference sequence). The ends were cut back, 5 bases at V and 5 bases at J, with 16 bases in the middle. CDR3 region: CSAERGAGDQPQHF. For the CDR3, the DNA is TGCAGTGCTGAAAGGGGGGCCGGCGATCAGCCCCAGCATTTT.

This chain connects TRBV4-2 to TRBJ2-3; D is unclear. This CDR3 region has 15 residues. Trimming pared 8 bases from V and 8 bases from J, leaving 23 bases between. Germline values: CDR1 LGHNA, CDR2 YNFKEQ. CDR3 residues: CASGPGPLGWGTQYF. The DNA for the CDR3 is TGTGCCAGCGGCCCCGGGCCCCTCGGCTGGGGTACGCAGTATTTT.

At least ten counts were recorded for this clonotype. The chain is built from TRBV7-2 and TRBJ2-3; D unclear. The V gene's germline CDR1 is SGHTA and CDR2 FQGNSA. V was clipped by 5 bases and J by 4 bases, with 16 bases between them. The CDR3 is 15 amino acids. CDR3 DNA: TGTGCCAGCAGCCCATGGGTCCTCGACTCAGATACGCAGTATTTT. This encodes CASSPWVLDSDTQYF.

This clonotype has a count of ten or more. The chain uses TRBV20-1 and TRBJ2-6; D remains unclear. Germline V gene data show CDR1 as DFQATT and CDR2 as SNEGSKA (reference sequence). With 0 bases removed from V and 4 bases from J, the gap between germline ends came to 19 bases. There are 18 residues in the CDR3. The CDR3: CSARDLGNRVSGANVLTF. For the CDR3, the DNA is TGCAGTGCTAGAGATCTGGGTAATCGGGTGTCGGGGGCCAACGTCCTGACTTTC.

This clonotype has just a few counts. The chain recombines TRBV4-3 with TRBJ1-3, with D perhaps TRBD1 (5 bases). Germline loops: CDR1 LGHNA, CDR2 YSLEER. The CDR3 length is 16 residues. V shed 1 base and J shed 4 bases, with 14 bases lying between them. CDR3 nucleotide sequence: TGCGCCAGCAGCCAAGGGGACGGAAAACTAGGAAACACCATATATTTT. It codes for CASSQGDGKLGNTIYF.

Only a few counts were recorded for this clonotype. This chain links TRBV7-9 with TRBJ1-1; 7 bases agree with TRBD1. Germline V CDR1 and CDR2: SEHNR, FQNEAQ (reference sequence). The CDR3 spans 14 residues. The V and J ends lost 0 bases and 5 bases, in that order; junction bases with no gene match: 3. Here the CDR3 DNA reads TGTGCCAGCAGCTTAGCGGGGACAGATACTGAAGCTTTCTTT. It specifies CASSLAGTDTEAFF. The complete variable domain, with remaining parts taken from reference TRBV7-9 and TRBJ1-1, reads DTGVSQNPRHKITKRGQNVTFRCDPISEHNRLYWYRQTLGQGPEFLTYFQNEAQLEKSRLLSDRFSAERPKGSFSTLEIQRTEQGDSAMYLCASSLAGTDTEAFFGQGTRLTVV.

V is TRBV11-1 and J is TRBJ2-3, with D tentatively TRBD1 or TRBD2 (5 bases each). Looked up from germline, CDR1 is SGHAT and CDR2 is FQDESV (reference sequence). Trimming pared 5 bases from V and 1 base from J, leaving 19 bases between. The CDR3 runs to 17 residues. As DNA, the CDR3 is TGTGCCAGCAGCGAACGCCGGGGCTCGGGCCGCACAGATACGCAGTATTTT. It codes for CASSERRGSGRTDTQYF.

This clonotype was picked up many times. The V call is TRBV5-1, the J call TRBJ2-1; 8 bases fit TRBD2. Germline CDR1 is SGHRS and CDR2 is YFSETQ. V was pared by 0 bases and J by 10 bases, with 9 bases of the junction left unmatched. The CDR3 totals 15 residues. CDR3 DNA: TGCGCCAGCAGCTTGGCATTAGCGGGGTGGAACGAGCAGTTCTTC. It encodes CASSLALAGWNEQFF. The full variable domain, its missing parts supplied by reference TRBV5-1 and TRBJ2-1, is KAGVTQTPRYLIKTRGQQVTLSCSPISGHRSVSWYQQTPGQGLQFLFEYFSETQRNKGNFPGRFSGRQFSNSRSEMNVSTLELGDSALYLCASSLALAGWNEQFFGPGTRLTVL.

In this sample, this clonotype turned up many times. This chain connects TRBV12-3 or TRBV12-4 to TRBJ2-7; weak D call: TRBD1 (6 bases). CDR3 size: 13 residues. V lost 6 bases to trimming and J lost 3 bases, with 12 bases between them. The CDR3 loop is CASRPGVRYEQYF. CDR3 coding DNA: TGTGCCAGCAGGCCAGGGGTTCGCTACGAGCAGTACTTC.

This clonotype was observed at least ten times. The chain carries TRBV20-1 and TRBJ2-1, with 14 bases matching TRBD2. J gave up 10 bases and V 1 base, and 12 bases lay outside the gene matches. CDR1 is DFQATT, CDR2 SNEGSKA, per germline (reference sequence). CDR3 length: 17 residues. The CDR3 sequence: CSARGRPGLAGVKEQFF. The CDR3 coding sequence is TGCAGTGCTAGAGGCCGGCCGGGACTAGCGGGAGTCAAGGAGCAGTTCTTC.

This clonotype showed up many times. The CDR3 spells CSAPMWDPSRRNEQFF. CDR3 nucleotides: TGCAGTGCTCCGATGTGGGACCCCTCAAGGCGGAATGAGCAGTTCTTC. V is TRBV20-1 and J is TRBJ2-1; the D call may be TRBD1 or TRBD2 (5 bases each). The CDR3 spans 16 residues. The V and J ends lost 5 bases and 7 bases respectively, with 24 bases between them. CDR1 is DFQATT and CDR2 is SNEGSKA in the germline V gene (reference sequence).

This clonotype occurred many times. The J gene is TRBJ2-7, the V gene TRBV2, with 9 bases aligning to TRBD1. Germline CDR1 is SNHLY and CDR2 is FYNNEI. The CDR3 loop spans 13 amino acids. Germline trimming cut 7 bases from V and 5 bases from J; bases unmatched to any gene: 6. CDR3 amino acids: CASTQDRGDEQYF. CDR3 coding DNA: TGTGCCAGCACTCAGGACAGGGGCGACGAGCAGTACTTC.

This clonotype has only a few counts. The chain combines TRBV20-1 with TRBJ2-7, with TRBD1 identical over 7 bases. The CDR3 loop spans 13 amino acids. Germline V gene sequence: CDR1 DFQATT, CDR2 SNEGSKA (reference sequence). J gave up 5 bases and V 5 bases, and 9 bases lay outside the gene matches. The CDR3 is CSAPGTAAHEQYF. The CDR3 region has the DNA TGCAGTGCTCCCGGGACAGCTGCCCACGAGCAGTACTTC.

By sample share, this clonotype is medium-sized. V usage is TRBV28 and J usage is TRBJ2-2; TRBD1 agrees at 9 bases. Germline V lookup: CDR1 MDHEN, CDR2 SYDVKM. V was pared by 7 bases and J by 6 bases, with 9 bases of the junction left unmatched. The CDR3 runs to 15 residues. This chain's CDR3 is CASIDTGGFAGELFF. CDR3 nucleotide sequence: TGTGCCAGCATTGATACAGGGGGCTTCGCCGGGGAGCTGTTTTTT.

The V gene is TRBV11-1, the J gene TRBJ1-1, with TRBD1 as a possible D gene (5 bases). V lost 4 bases to trimming and J lost 5 bases, with 11 bases between them. This CDR3 is 13 amino acids long. Germline V CDR1 and CDR2: SGHAT, FQDESV (reference sequence). This CDR3 is CASSSIRGTEAFF. Written as DNA, the CDR3 is TGTGCCAGCAGCTCCATAAGGGGTACTGAAGCTTTCTTT. The whole variable domain, remainder taken from reference TRBV11-1 and TRBJ1-1, is EAEVAQSPRYKITEKSQAVAFWCDPISGHATLYWYRQILGQGPELLVQFQDESVVDDSQLPKDRFSAERLKGVDSTLKIQPAELGDSAMYLCASSSIRGTEAFFGQGTRLTVV.

The chain joins TRBV5-5 to TRBJ1-1; D gene unclear. There are 13 residues in the CDR3. Trimming pared 5 bases from V and 2 bases from J, leaving 10 bases between. Germline CDR1 reads SGHKS; CDR2 reads YYEKEE (reference sequence). The CDR3 is CASRGGDNTEAFF. CDR3 nucleotide sequence: TGTGCCAGCAGGGGCGGGGATAACACTGAAGCTTTCTTT.

This clonotype has more than one count but fewer than ten. The V call is TRBV9, the J call TRBJ2-1; D may be TRBD2 (5 bases). The CDR3 runs to 14 residues. Trimming removed 0 bases from V and 6 bases from J, with 10 bases in between. Germline-derived CDR1 and CDR2 are SGDLS and YYNGEE. The CDR3, as DNA: TGTGCCAGCAGCGTAGTATCGGGGAGCAATGAGCAGTTCTTC. It specifies CASSVVSGSNEQFF.

This clonotype was found a few times. The chain recombines TRBV30 with TRBJ2-7; 7 bases line up with TRBD1. Germline V gives CDR1 GTSNPN, CDR2 SVGIG (reference sequence). This CDR3 is built from 15 residues. V trimming: 8 bases; J trimming: 2 bases; junction bases outside the gene matches: 15. For the CDR3, the DNA is TGTGCCGGGTACGGACAGGTGGACTCTACCTACGAGCAGTACTTC. Its protein product is CAGYGQVDSTYEQYF.

This chain connects TRBV11-2 to TRBJ2-1; possibly TRBD2 for D (5 bases). Germline CDR1 reads SGHAT; CDR2 reads FQNNGV. V lost 0 bases, J lost 0 bases, and 9 bases lay in between. CDR3 length: 16 residues. The DNA for the CDR3 is TGTGCCAGCAGCTTAGATTTTGGGAGCTCCTACAATGAGCAGTTCTTC. It is translated as CASSLDFGSSYNEQFF.

This clonotype was counted many times. J is TRBJ2-7 and V is TRBV12-3 or TRBV12-4; weak D call: TRBD1 (6 bases). The CDR3 extends over 14 amino acids. Deletions cut 11 bases from V and 5 bases from J, with 22 bases between. The CDR3 reads CAEGVRPTVHEQYF. In DNA form, the CDR3 reads TGTGCCGAGGGGGTCCGACCCACTGTCCACGAGCAGTACTTC.

This clonotype has ten or more counts. The V gene is TRBV7-9, the J gene TRBJ2-7; D may match TRBD1 or TRBD2 (5 bases each). This CDR3 has 16 residues. V dropped 1 base and J dropped 4 bases, with 17 bases sitting between them. Germline CDR1 SEHNR, CDR2 FQNEAQ (reference sequence). The CDR3 protein is CASSLGEGGTPYEQYF. The CDR3 nucleotides are TGTGCCAGCAGCTTAGGCGAGGGTGGGACCCCTTACGAGCAGTACTTC.

This clonotype was observed at least ten times. The V gene is TRBV11-2, the J gene TRBJ2-1, with TRBD1 identical over 10 bases. The J segment lost 7 bases and the V segment lost 1 base, leaving 7 bases of the junction unmatched. The CDR3 length is 16 residues. Germline V gene lookup returns CDR1 SGHAT and CDR2 FQNNGV. CDR3 nucleotide sequence: TGTGCCAGCAGCTTAGTGATCCGGACAGGGGGGAATGAGCAGTTCTTC. It specifies CASSLVIRTGGNEQFF.

In its sample, this clonotype was seen many times. The chain recombines TRBV29-1 with TRBJ1-2; 9 nucleotides line up with TRBD1. J was trimmed by 8 bases and V by 5 bases; bases with no gene match: 12. Germline V gives CDR1 SQVTM, CDR2 ANQGSEA. The CDR3 contains 14 residues. The DNA for the CDR3 is TGCAGCGTTCTTATGCGGGACAGGGTATGGGGCTACACCTTC. Its translation: CSVLMRDRVWGYTF.

This clonotype was recorded a few times. The rearrangement joins TRBV11-2 to TRBJ2-1; TRBD2 aligns across 13 bases. Losses at the gene ends were 5 bases for V and 4 bases for J; bases not matched to a gene: 11. CDR1 is SGHAT, CDR2 FQNNGV, per germline. The CDR3 is made up of 18 amino acids. In DNA, the CDR3 is TGTGCCAGCAGCCCGGGACTAGCGGGGACAGTAGCGTACAATGAGCAGTTCTTC. The encoded protein is CASSPGLAGTVAYNEQFF.

This sequence joins TRBV6-5 and TRBJ2-5, with 10 bases that match TRBD1. The germline V gene has CDR1 MNHEY and CDR2 SVGAGI. This CDR3 region has 17 residues. After removal of 0 bases from V and 6 bases from J, the junction contained 10 bases not matched to a gene. The CDR3 DNA is TGTGCCAGCAGTTACTCGAAGTCCACGGGACAGGGGAAGACCCAGTACTTC. Residues: CASSYSKSTGQGKTQYF.

Many counts were recorded for this clonotype. The chain combines TRBV11-3 with TRBJ2-1; 9 positions match TRBD2. Germline values: CDR1 SGHNT, CDR2 YENEEA. The junction had 4 bases not matched to a gene; V was cut back by 1 base and J by 6 bases. This CDR3 is built from 15 residues. The CDR3: CASSLGTSGSNEQFF. CDR3 DNA: TGTGCCAGCAGCTTAGGAACTAGCGGGTCCAATGAGCAGTTCTTC.